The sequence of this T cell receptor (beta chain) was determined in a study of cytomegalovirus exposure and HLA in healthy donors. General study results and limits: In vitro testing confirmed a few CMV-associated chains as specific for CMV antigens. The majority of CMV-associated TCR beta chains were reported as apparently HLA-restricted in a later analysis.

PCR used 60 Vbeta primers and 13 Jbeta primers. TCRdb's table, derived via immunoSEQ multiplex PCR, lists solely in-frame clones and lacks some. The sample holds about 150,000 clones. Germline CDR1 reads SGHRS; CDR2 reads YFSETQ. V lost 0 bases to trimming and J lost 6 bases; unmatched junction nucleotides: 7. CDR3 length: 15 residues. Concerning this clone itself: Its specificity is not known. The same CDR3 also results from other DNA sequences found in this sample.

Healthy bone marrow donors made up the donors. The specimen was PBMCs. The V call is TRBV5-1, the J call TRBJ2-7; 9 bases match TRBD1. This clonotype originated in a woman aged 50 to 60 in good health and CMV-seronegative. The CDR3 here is CASSLEGTGTGEQYF. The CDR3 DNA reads TGCGCCAGCAGCTTGGAGGGGACAGGGACGGGCGAGCAGTACTTC.